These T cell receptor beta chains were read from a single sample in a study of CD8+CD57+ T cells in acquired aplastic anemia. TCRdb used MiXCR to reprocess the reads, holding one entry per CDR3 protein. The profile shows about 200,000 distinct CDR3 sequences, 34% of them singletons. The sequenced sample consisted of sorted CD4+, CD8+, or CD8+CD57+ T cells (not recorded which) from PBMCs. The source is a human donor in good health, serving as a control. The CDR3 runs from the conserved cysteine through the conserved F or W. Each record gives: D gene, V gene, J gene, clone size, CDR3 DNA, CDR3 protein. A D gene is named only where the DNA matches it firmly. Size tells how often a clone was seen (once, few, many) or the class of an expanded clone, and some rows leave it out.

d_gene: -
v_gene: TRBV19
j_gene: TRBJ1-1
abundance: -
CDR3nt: TGTGCCAGTAGTATGACATCGAACACTGAAGCTTTCTTT
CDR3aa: CASSMTSNTEAFF

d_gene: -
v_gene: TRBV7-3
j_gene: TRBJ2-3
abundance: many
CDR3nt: TGTGCCAGCAGCTGGGGGCCCACAGATACGCAGTATTTT
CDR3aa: CASSWGPTDTQYF

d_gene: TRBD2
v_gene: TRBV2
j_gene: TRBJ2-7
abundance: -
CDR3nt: TGTGCCAGCAGCCGGGGACTAGCGGGAGTCTTCTACGAGCAGTACTTC
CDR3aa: CASSRGLAGVFYEQYF

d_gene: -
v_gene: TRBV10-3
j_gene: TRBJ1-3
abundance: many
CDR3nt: TGTGCCATCGCGGACAGCACCGGCGGAAACACCATATATTTT
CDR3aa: CAIADSTGGNTIYF

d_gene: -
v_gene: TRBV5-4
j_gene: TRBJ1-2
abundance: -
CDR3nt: TGTGCCAGCAGCTTCTGGGGGGACCTGAGAGGCTACACCTTC
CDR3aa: CASSFWGDLRGYTF

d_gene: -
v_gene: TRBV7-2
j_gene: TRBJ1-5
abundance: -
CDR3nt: TGTGCCAGCAGCCGGGACCAAAATCAGCCCCAGCATTTT
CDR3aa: CASSRDQNQPQHF

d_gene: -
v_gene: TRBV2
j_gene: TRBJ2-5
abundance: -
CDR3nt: TGTGCCAGCAGTGAAACCACAGAAGAGACCCAGTACTTC
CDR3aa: CASSETTEETQYF

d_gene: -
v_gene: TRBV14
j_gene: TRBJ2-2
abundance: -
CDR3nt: TGTGCCAGTATCGGGCCTCGACCCGGGGAGCTGTTTTTT
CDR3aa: CASIGPRPGELFF

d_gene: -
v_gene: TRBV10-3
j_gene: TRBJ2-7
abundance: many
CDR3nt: TGTGCCATCAGCCGGGGGACAAACTACGAGCAGTACTTC
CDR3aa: CAISRGTNYEQYF

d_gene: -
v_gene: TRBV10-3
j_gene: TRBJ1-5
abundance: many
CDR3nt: TGTGCCATCAGTGAGTTCGGGGGTAGTAGCAATCAGCCCCAGCATTTT
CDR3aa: CAISEFGGSSNQPQHF

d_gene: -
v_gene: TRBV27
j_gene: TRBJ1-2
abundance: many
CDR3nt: TGTGCCAGCGGCACAGTAAACTATGGCTACACCTTC
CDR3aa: CASGTVNYGYTF

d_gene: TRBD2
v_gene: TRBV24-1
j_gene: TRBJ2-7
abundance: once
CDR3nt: TGTGCCACCAGTGATTTGACGGCTAGCGGGAGAAGGGAATACGAGCAGTACTTC
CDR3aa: CATSDLTASGRREYEQYF

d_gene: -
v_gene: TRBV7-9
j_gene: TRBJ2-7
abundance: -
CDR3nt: TGTGCCAGCAGCCCAACCCAGGGACCTCACTACGAGCAGTACTTC
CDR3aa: CASSPTQGPHYEQYF

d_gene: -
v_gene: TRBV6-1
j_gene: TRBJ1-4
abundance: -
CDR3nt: TGTGCCAGCAGTCGGTCAGGGAATGGGGATGAAAAACTGTTTTTT
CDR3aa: CASSRSGNGDEKLFF

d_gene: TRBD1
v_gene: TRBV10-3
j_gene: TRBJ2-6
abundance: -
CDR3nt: TGTGCCATCAGTGAGGGGAAGGACAGGGGATCTGGGGCCAACGTCCTGACTTTC
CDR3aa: CAISEGKDRGSGANVLTF

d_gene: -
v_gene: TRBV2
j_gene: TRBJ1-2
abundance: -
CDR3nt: TGTGCCAGCAGTGGATTTGATACAGGGTTCGGCTACACCTTC
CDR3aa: CASSGFDTGFGYTF

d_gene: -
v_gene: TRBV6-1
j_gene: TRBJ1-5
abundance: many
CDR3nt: TGTGCCAGCAGTGGGAGGGGGTTCCATCAGCCCCAGCATTTT
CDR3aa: CASSGRGFHQPQHF

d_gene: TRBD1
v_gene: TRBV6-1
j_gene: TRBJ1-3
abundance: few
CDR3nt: TGTGCCAGCAGTGACGGGACAGGGGGCTCGGTCTCTGGAAACACCATATATTTT
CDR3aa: CASSDGTGGSVSGNTIYF

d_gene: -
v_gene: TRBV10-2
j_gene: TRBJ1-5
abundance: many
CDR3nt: TGCGCCAGCTGGGTAGGATTCGCAAATCAGCCCCAGCATTTT
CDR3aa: CASWVGFANQPQHF

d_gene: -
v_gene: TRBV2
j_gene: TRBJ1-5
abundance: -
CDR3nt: TGTGCCAGCAGTGACCGACAGGCGAGTCAGCCCCAGCATTTT
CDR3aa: CASSDRQASQPQHF

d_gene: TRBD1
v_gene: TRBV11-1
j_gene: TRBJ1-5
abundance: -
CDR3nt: TGTGTCAGCAGCGGGGAAGACAGGGGGCTGAGCCAGCCCCAGCATTTT
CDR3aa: CVSSGEDRGLSQPQHF

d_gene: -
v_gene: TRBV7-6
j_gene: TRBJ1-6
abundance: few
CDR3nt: TGTGCCAGCAGCTTACTTGGTAATTCACCCCTCCACTTT
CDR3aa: CASSLLGNSPLHF

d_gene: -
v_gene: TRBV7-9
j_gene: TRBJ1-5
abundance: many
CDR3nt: TGTGCCAGCAGCTTAGGTGCGGGGGGGGCCAATCAGCCCCAGCATTTT
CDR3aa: CASSLGAGGANQPQHF

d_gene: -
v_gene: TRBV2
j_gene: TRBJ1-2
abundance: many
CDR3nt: TGTGCCAGCAGTCGGTGGGGTGAAGGCTACACCTTC
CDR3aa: CASSRWGEGYTF

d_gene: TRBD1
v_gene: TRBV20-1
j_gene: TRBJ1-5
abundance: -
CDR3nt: TGCAGTGCTAAAGGCGACAGGGTGGGGCAACAGCCCCAGCATTTT
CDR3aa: CSAKGDRVGQQPQHF

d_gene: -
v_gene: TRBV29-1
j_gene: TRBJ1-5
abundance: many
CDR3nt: TGCAGCGTTGTGTGGGGGGATAGCAATCAGCCCCAGCATTTT
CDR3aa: CSVVWGDSNQPQHF

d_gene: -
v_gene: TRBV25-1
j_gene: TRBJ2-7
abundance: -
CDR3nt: TGTGCCAGCAGTGGGGGGGGCGGGGAGCAGTACTTC
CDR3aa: CASSGGGGEQYF

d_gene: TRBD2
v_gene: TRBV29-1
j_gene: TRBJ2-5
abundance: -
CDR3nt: TGCAGCGTTTCGGGAGGGGGAAGGGGGGAACACCAAGAGACCCAGTACTTC
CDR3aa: CSVSGGGRGEHQETQYF

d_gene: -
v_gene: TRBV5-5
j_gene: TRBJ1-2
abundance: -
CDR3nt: TGTGCCAGCAGCTTGATAGAACTCTATGGCTACACCTTC
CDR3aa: CASSLIELYGYTF

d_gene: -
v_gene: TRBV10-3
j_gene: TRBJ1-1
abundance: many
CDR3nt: TGTGCCATCAAGCGGGAGCGCATGAACACTGAAGCTTTCTTT
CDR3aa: CAIKRERMNTEAFF

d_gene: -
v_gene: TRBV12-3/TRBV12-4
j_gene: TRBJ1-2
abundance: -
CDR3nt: TGTGCCAGCAGTTTGGGAACCGGACGGAGGAATAACTATGGCTACACCTTC
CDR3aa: CASSLGTGRRNNYGYTF

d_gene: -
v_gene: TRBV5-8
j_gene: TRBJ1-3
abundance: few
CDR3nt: TGTGCCAGCAGCTTGTTCCCAGGGGCTGGAAACACCATATATTTT
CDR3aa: CASSLFPGAGNTIYF

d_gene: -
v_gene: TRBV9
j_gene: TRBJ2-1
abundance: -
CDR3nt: TGTGCCAGCAGCGTAGGACTGTCCTCCTACAATGAGCAGTTCTTC
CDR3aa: CASSVGLSSYNEQFF

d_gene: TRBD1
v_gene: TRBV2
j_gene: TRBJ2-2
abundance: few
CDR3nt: TGTGCCAGCAGAAGAACAGGGGTTGGCACCGGGGAGCTGTTTTTT
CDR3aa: CASRRTGVGTGELFF

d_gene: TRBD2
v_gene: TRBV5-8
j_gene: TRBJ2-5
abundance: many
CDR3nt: TGTGCCAGCAGCTACGATAGCGGGGGGGCAGAGACCCAGTACTTC
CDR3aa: CASSYDSGGAETQYF

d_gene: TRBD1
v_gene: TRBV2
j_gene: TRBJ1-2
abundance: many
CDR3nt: TGTGCCAGCAGAGCCGGGACAGGAAAAAACAGTCCTAATGGCTACACCTTC
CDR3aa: CASRAGTGKNSPNGYTF